These 25 T cell receptor beta chains came from one sample sequenced in a study of response to subunit inactivated influenza vaccine. Using its own MiXCR run on the RT-PCR reads, TCRdb lists one record per CDR3 protein. The sample shows 500,000 to 600,000 distinct CDR3 sequences, about 17% of them seen only once. This sample comprised CD4+ T cells sorted from PBMCs, obtained approximately 25 months after vaccination. The source of these receptors is a man in his fifties or sixties who received an inactivated influenza vaccine.

The chain is built from TRBV29-1 and TRBJ2-1; a weak D match, TRBD2 (6 bases). Germline V lookup: CDR1 SQVTM, CDR2 ANQGSEA. Trimming pared 7 bases from V and 0 bases from J, leaving 16 bases between. This CDR3 has 15 amino acids. The CDR3 region has the DNA TGCAGCGGTGTTCTGACTAGTCGCTCCTACAATGAGCAGTTCTTC. Translating gives CSGVLTSRSYNEQFF.

This clonotype was counted many times. The rearrangement joins TRBV30 to TRBJ2-7; D may be TRBD1 (5 bases). Germline V gene data show CDR1 as GTSNPN and CDR2 as SVGIG (reference sequence). V lost 0 bases to trimming and J lost 3 bases, with 6 bases between them. There are 12 residues in the CDR3. For the CDR3, the DNA is TGTGCCTGGAGTGTAACAGGCTACGAGCAGTACTTC. This translates into CAWSVTGYEQYF.

V gene TRBV6-2 or TRBV6-3 combines with J gene TRBJ2-6, with TRBD1 identical over 7 bases. Trimming took 4 bases from V and 5 from J; bases not matched to a gene: 5. Per the germline V gene, CDR1 is MNHEY and CDR2 is SVGEGT. There are 15 residues in the CDR3. Written as DNA, the CDR3 is TGTGCCAGCAGTTCCTCAGGGGGATGGGCCAACGTCCTGACTTTC. Amino acid sequence: CASSSSGGWANVLTF.

This clonotype was seen a handful of times. The V gene is TRBV10-3, the J gene TRBJ2-7; 7 positions match TRBD1. CDR3 size: 18 residues. J was trimmed by 5 bases and V by 0 bases; bases with no gene match: 16. In germline, CDR1 is ENHRY, CDR2 SYGVKD. CDR3 loop: CAISESGIRDRGDHEQYF. The CDR3 DNA sequence: TGTGCCATCAGTGAGTCTGGTATCCGGGACAGAGGAGATCACGAGCAGTACTTC.

This chain uses TRBV12-3 or TRBV12-4 with TRBJ1-2; D is perhaps TRBD1 (5 bases). Trimming took off 3 bases at V and 0 bases at J, with 11 bases between the two ends. The CDR3 totals 15 residues. CDR3 region: CASSFIGRANYGYTF. CDR3 in DNA: TGTGCCAGCAGTTTTATTGGCAGGGCTAACTATGGCTACACCTTC.

The rearrangement links TRBV5-1 to TRBJ1-2; D remains ambiguous. Looked up from germline, CDR1 is SGHRS and CDR2 is YFSETQ. V was clipped by 0 bases and J by 4 bases, with 19 bases between them. The CDR3 length is 17 residues. The CDR3 loop is CASSLGTSSTHLYGYTF. The DNA of the CDR3 is TGCGCCAGCAGCTTGGGGACTTCGTCCACCCATCTCTATGGCTACACCTTC.

This sequence joins TRBV11-1 and TRBJ2-2; D gene uncertain. The length of the CDR3 is 14 residues. Trimming left V 0 bases short and J 5 bases short, with 7 bases between. Germline V gives CDR1 SGHAT, CDR2 FQDESV (reference sequence). The CDR3 sequence is CASSLADGTGELFF. DNA for the CDR3: TGTGCCAGCAGCTTAGCGGACGGGACCGGGGAGCTGTTTTTT.

A few counts support this clonotype. The CDR3 DNA reads as TGTGCCAGCAGTTACAGCTTGCGGGGAGGGTACTCTGGAAACACCATATATTTT. Its translation is CASSYSLRGGYSGNTIYF. The J gene is TRBJ1-3, the V gene TRBV6-5; D is unresolved. V lost 2 bases and J lost 0, with 17 bases in between. Per germline, CDR1 MNHEY and CDR2 SVGAGI. The CDR3 extends over 18 amino acids.

The table lists this clonotype with a few counts. The chain is built from TRBV6-1 and TRBJ2-3; D uncertain. CDR1 and CDR2 (germline): MNHNS, SASEGT. The CDR3 is 14 residues long. The V end lost 6 bases, the J end lost 0 bases, and 10 bases lay between the germline ends. The CDR3 region has the DNA TGTGCCAGCAGGAGGACGGCTAGCACAGATACGCAGTATTTT. Protein product: CASRRTASTDTQYF.

This clonotype has a handful of counts. The chain links TRBV25-1 to TRBJ1-6; D gene unclear. V was cut by 3 bases and J by 8 bases, with 5 bases left in between. The germline V gene encodes CDR1 MGHDK and CDR2 SYGVNS. There are 12 residues in the CDR3. This CDR3 is CASSETYSPLHF. Here the CDR3 DNA reads TGTGCCAGCAGTGAGACCTATTCACCCCTCCACTTT.

This clonotype has only a few counts. The chain combines TRBV10-3 with TRBJ2-1; D is possibly TRBD1 or TRBD2 (5 bases each). Trimming cost V 7 bases and J 8 bases, with 24 bases left between them. The CDR3 runs to 16 residues. Germline CDR1 and CDR2: ENHRY and SYGVKD. CDR3 nucleotide sequence: TGTGCCATCAACAACGTGGAGGACACTCCACCCGATGAGCAGTTCTTC. Translating gives CAINNVEDTPPDEQFF.

This chain uses TRBV20-1 with TRBJ1-4; D not resolved. Trimming took off 4 bases at V and 4 bases at J, with 10 bases between the two ends. Looked up from germline, CDR1 is DFQATT and CDR2 is SNEGSKA (reference sequence). The CDR3 sequence is 13 residues long. The CDR3 nucleotides are TGCAGTGCTAAGGACCCCGGTAATGAAAAACTGTTTTTT. Amino acids: CSAKDPGNEKLFF.

The chain uses TRBV20-1 and TRBJ2-5; TRBD1 might be the D (5 bases). Germline V CDR1 and CDR2: DFQATT, SNEGSKA (reference sequence). Between the trimmed V and J ends, which lost 1 base and 4 bases, there was a span of 10 bases. The CDR3 covers 13 residues. CDR3: CSARGQYRETQYF. The DNA for the CDR3 is TGCAGTGCTAGAGGACAGTACCGAGAGACCCAGTACTTC.

The V and J genes are TRBV27 and TRBJ1-1; 7 positions match TRBD1. J gave up 7 bases and V 3 bases, and 5 bases lay outside the gene matches. Germline V gene data show CDR1 as MNHEY and CDR2 as SMNVEV (reference sequence). The length of the CDR3 is 13 residues. The CDR3 DNA reads TGTGCCAGCAGTTTTAGGGGGCCGGGTGAAGCTTTCTTT. This gives the protein CASSFRGPGEAFF.

This clonotype was observed many times. This rearrangement joins TRBV5-5 to TRBJ2-5, with a possible D match to TRBD1 (5 bases). V lost 4 bases and J 2 bases, leaving 9 bases between the germline ends. In germline, CDR1 is SGHKS, CDR2 YYEKEE (reference sequence). The CDR3 has 13 amino acids. The DNA of the CDR3 is TGTGCCAGCAGCCTGTGGACACAAGAGACCCAGTACTTC. It specifies CASSLWTQETQYF. Looking up the rest from reference TRBV5-5 and TRBJ2-5 gives the full variable domain: DAGVTQSPTHLIKTRGQQVTLRCSPISGHKSVSWYQQVLGQGPQFIFQYYEKEERGRGNFPDRFSARQFPNYSSELNVNALLLGDSALYLCASSLWTQETQYFGPGTRLLVL.

This rearrangement joins TRBV18 to TRBJ2-5; TRBD1 matches at 8 bases. V lost 2 bases to trimming and J lost 4 bases; unmatched junction nucleotides: 3. The length of the CDR3 is 14 residues. CDR1 is KGHSH and CDR2 is LQKENI in the germline V gene. CDR3 coding DNA: TGTGCCAGCTCACCAACGCAGGGGGCAGAGACCCAGTACTTC. It codes for CASSPTQGAETQYF.

This rearrangement joins TRBV7-9 to TRBJ2-3; 7 bases line up with TRBD1. The germline V gene encodes CDR1 SEHNR and CDR2 FQNEAQ (reference sequence). The CDR3 covers 13 residues. For the CDR3, the DNA is TGTGCAGCGGCACAGGGGAGCACAGATACGCAGTATTTT. Translating gives CAAAQGSTDTQYF.

This clonotype was observed a few times. The chain couples TRBV3-1 to TRBJ2-3, with D possibly matching TRBD1 (6 bases). The CDR3 is made up of 15 amino acids. Deletions cut 1 base from V and 1 base from J, with 9 bases between. Germline-derived CDR1 and CDR2 are LGHDT and YNNKEL (reference sequence). CDR3 sequence (DNA): TGTGCCAGCAGCCAAGCCGGGACACGCACAGATACGCAGTATTTT. Translating it yields CASSQAGTRTDTQYF.

This chain joins TRBV7-2 and TRBJ2-1; 7 nucleotides agree with TRBD1. This CDR3 contains 15 residues. Germline values: CDR1 SGHTA, CDR2 FQGNSA. V lost 5 bases and J lost 3; bases outside the gene matches: 7. CDR3 coding DNA: TGTGCCAGCAGCCCAGAGGGGACAGTCTACAATGAGCAGTTCTTC. Its protein is CASSPEGTVYNEQFF. Supplemented by reference TRBV7-2 and TRBJ2-1, the full variable domain reads GAGVSQSPSNKVTEKGKDVELRCDPISGHTALYWYRQSLGQGLEFLIYFQGNSAPDKSGLPSDRFSAERTGGSVSTLTIQRTQQEDSAVYLCASSPEGTVYNEQFFGPGTRLTVL.

CDR3 region: CSASENYYNEQFF. The DNA for the CDR3 is TGCAGTGCTAGTGAGAACTACTACAATGAGCAGTTCTTC. The rearrangement joins TRBV20-1 to TRBJ2-1; D not certain. The CDR3 is made up of 13 amino acids. In germline, CDR1 is DFQATT, CDR2 SNEGSKA (reference sequence). Between the trimmed V and J ends, which lost 3 bases and 3 bases, there was a span of 9 bases.

V usage is TRBV20-1 and J usage is TRBJ2-1; 12 bases align to TRBD2. CDR1 and CDR2 (germline): DFQATT, SNEGSKA (reference sequence). This CDR3 contains 15 residues. V was clipped by 6 bases and J by 10 bases; unmatched bases: 13. The CDR3, as DNA: TGCAGTGCAAGAAGGACTAGCGGGAACCTGGACGAGCAGTTCTTC. Residues: CSARRTSGNLDEQFF.

This chain joins TRBV5-4 and TRBJ2-7; possibly TRBD1 for D (5 bases). V shed 3 bases and J shed 1 base, with 14 bases lying between them. This CDR3 has 15 amino acids. The germline V gene has CDR1 SGHNT and CDR2 YYREEE (reference sequence). The CDR3 is CASSSLDRDSYEQYF. Here the CDR3 DNA reads TGTGCCAGCAGCTCCCTCGACAGAGATTCCTACGAGCAGTACTTC.

This clonotype was seen a few times. J is TRBJ2-7 and V is TRBV5-5, with D perhaps TRBD1 (6 bases). Trimming left V 5 bases short and J 6 bases short, with 18 bases between. This CDR3 has 14 residues. Germline lookup yields CDR1 SGHKS and CDR2 YYEKEE (reference sequence). In DNA form, the CDR3 reads TGTGCCAGCAGTTACAGGGTCGGGATTGGCGAGCAGTACTTC. Protein product: CASSYRVGIGEQYF. The entire variable domain, with the rest obtained from reference TRBV5-5 and TRBJ2-7, is as follows: DAGVTQSPTHLIKTRGQQVTLRCSPISGHKSVSWYQQVLGQGPQFIFQYYEKEERGRGNFPDRFSARQFPNYSSELNVNALLLGDSALYLCASSYRVGIGEQYFGPGTRLTVT.

This clonotype has only a few counts. The genes are TRBV6-5 and TRBJ2-2, with no clear D. The V gene lost 0 bases and the J gene lost 2 bases, with 7 bases spanning the gap. CDR1 and CDR2 from the germline V gene are MNHEY and SVGAGI. The CDR3 totals 15 residues. Here the CDR3 reads CASSYSRPNTGELFF. CDR3 DNA sequence: TGTGCCAGCAGTTACTCGCGCCCTAACACCGGGGAGCTGTTTTTT.

This chain uses TRBV5-1 with TRBJ2-1, with 10 bases fitting TRBD1. The germline V gene encodes CDR1 SGHRS and CDR2 YFSETQ. The CDR3 loop spans 13 amino acids. J was trimmed by 8 bases and V by 2 bases; bases with no gene match: 1. CDR3 protein: CASSFGTGDEQFF. Here the CDR3 DNA reads TGCGCCAGCAGCTTTGGGACAGGGGATGAGCAGTTCTTC. Using reference TRBV5-1 and TRBJ2-1 for the parts outside the CDR3, the full variable domain is KAGVTQTPRYLIKTRGQQVTLSCSPISGHRSVSWYQQTPGQGLQFLFEYFSETQRNKGNFPGRFSGRQFSNSRSEMNVSTLELGDSALYLCASSFGTGDEQFFGPGTRLTVL.